This passage covers 29 T cell receptor beta chains from one sample sequenced in a study of technical replicates of blood from a few donors. Libraries were prepared by immunoSEQ multiplex PCR; TCRdb keeps only in-frame clonotypes and omits some of them. The sample shows tens of thousands of clones, approximately 94% of them seen only once. Sequencing was performed on T cells isolated from PBMCs. These receptors all come from a human donor in good health.

The chain couples TRBV25-1 to TRBJ1-2; D perhaps matches TRBD1 (6 bases). Trimming removed 4 bases from V and 3 bases from J, with 12 bases in between. Germline V gives CDR1 MGHDK, CDR2 SYGVNS. CDR3 length: 14 residues. The CDR3 sequence: CASSVLGQHYGYTF. Written as DNA, the CDR3 is TGTGCCAGCAGTGTTCTTGGACAGCACTATGGCTACACCTTC.

The chain has TRBV19 and TRBJ1-1; a possible D gene is TRBD1 (6 bases). This CDR3 has 15 residues. Trimming removed 1 base from V and 5 bases from J, with 14 bases in between. Germline CDR1 is LNHDA and CDR2 is SQIVND (reference sequence). CDR3 sequence reads: CASSIVASTGTEAFF. The CDR3 bases are TGTGCCAGTAGTATAGTGGCGTCCACAGGGACTGAAGCTTTCTTT. The whole variable domain, remainder taken from reference TRBV19 and TRBJ1-1, is DGGITQSPKYLFRKEGQNVTLSCEQNLNHDAMYWYRQDPGQGLRLIYYSQIVNDFQKGDIAEGYSVSREKKESFPLTVTSAQKNPTAFYLCASSIVASTGTEAFFGQGTRLTVV.

On this clone itself: A junction boundary mismatches the germline segment, possibly from a read error. This chain connects TRBV2 to TRBJ2-3; 8 bases line up with TRBD1. There are 16 residues in the CDR3. Looked up from germline, CDR1 is SNHLY and CDR2 is FYNNEI. The CDR3 DNA follows: TGTGCCAGCAGAGAAGACAGGGGTGGTTGGGCAGATACGCAGTATTTT. Amino acids: CASREDRGGWADTQYF.

The gene calls are TRBV2 and TRBJ2-5, with D uncertain. The CDR3 runs 14 residues. The germline V gene has CDR1 SNHLY and CDR2 FYNNEI. V lost 1 base and J lost 0, with 6 bases in between. CDR3 protein: CASSEDSNQETQYF. CDR3 in DNA: TGTGCCAGCAGTGAAGACAGCAACCAAGAGACCCAGTACTTC. The whole variable domain, remainder taken from reference TRBV2 and TRBJ2-5, is EPEVTQTPSHQVTQMGQEVILRCVPISNHLYFYWYRQILGQKVEFLVSFYNNEISEKSEIFDDQFSVERPDGSNFTLKIRSTKLEDSAMYFCASSEDSNQETQYFGPGTRLLVL.

The chain has TRBV11-3 and TRBJ2-3; D is undetermined. The CDR3 is 15 residues long. The germline CDR1 and CDR2 sequences are SGHNT and YENEEA. Trimming took off 0 bases at V and 2 bases at J, with 9 bases between the two ends. As DNA, the CDR3 is TGTGCCAGCAGCTTAGAGGGCAGTCCCACAGATACGCAGTATTTT. This sequence encodes CASSLEGSPTDTQYF.

The chain carries TRBV19 and TRBJ2-5; 7 positions match TRBD1. With 5 bases clipped from V and 5 bases from J, the junction kept 8 bases outside the gene matches. The CDR3 contains 14 residues. Germline V CDR1 and CDR2: LNHDA, SQIVND (reference sequence). DNA of the CDR3: TGTGCCAGTAGTGGGAATACAGGGGAGGAGACCCAGTACTTC. Its translation is CASSGNTGEETQYF.

The chain couples TRBV6-1 to TRBJ2-5, with 7 bases matching TRBD2. This CDR3 has 13 amino acids. Germline V lookup: CDR1 MNHNS, CDR2 SASEGT. Trimming removed 5 bases from V and 5 bases from J; junction bases left unmatched: 5. The CDR3 nucleotides are TGTGCCAGCAGTCGGCGGGAGTGGGAGACCCAGTACTTC. It encodes CASSRREWETQYF.

The chain recombines TRBV7-2 with TRBJ1-5, with D uncertain. The CDR3 runs to 14 residues. V lost 0 bases and J lost 11, with 14 bases in between. Germline assignment: CDR1 SGHTA and CDR2 FQGNSA. The CDR3 DNA reads as TGTGCCAGCAGCTTAGCCGGATTTGGGCAAGCCCAGCATTTT. It specifies CASSLAGFGQAQHF.

This rearrangement joins TRBV5-1 to TRBJ1-4; D may be TRBD1 (6 bases). The CDR3 covers 14 residues. The V gene lost 2 bases and the J gene lost 10 bases, with 15 bases spanning the gap. The germline V gene has CDR1 SGHRS and CDR2 YFSETQ. CDR3 bases: TGCGCCAGCAGCTTCCACCGGGACATCCGAAAACTGTTTTTT. Translating gives CASSFHRDIRKLFF.

The chain carries TRBV28 and TRBJ2-1; TRBD2 matches 7 bases. This CDR3 spans 14 amino acids. The J segment lost 4 bases and the V segment lost 6 bases, leaving 6 bases of the junction unmatched. Per the germline V gene, CDR1 is MDHEN and CDR2 is SYDVKM. The chain's CDR3 is CASSRGAGYNEQFF. In nucleotides, the CDR3 is TGTGCCAGCAGCCGCGGAGCGGGGTACAATGAGCAGTTCTTC. Full variable domain (outside the CDR3, taken from reference TRBV28 and TRBJ2-1): DVKVTQSSRYLVKRTGEKVFLECVQDMDHENMFWYRQDPGLGLRLIYFSYDVKMKEKGDIPEGYSVSREKKERFSLILESASTNQTSMYLCASSRGAGYNEQFFGPGTRLTVL.

The chain uses TRBV12-1 and TRBJ2-2; the tabulated D call, TRBD2, remains unverified against the DNA. TRBV12-1 is a pseudogene locus. This CDR3 comprises 21 residues. The CDR3 sequence is CASSFVSGPHGGPINTGELFF. CDR3 DNA: TGTGCCAGCAGCTTTGTCTCGGGACCTCACGGGGGTCCGATTAACACCGGGGAGCTGTTTTTT.

V is TRBV6-5 and J is TRBJ2-2; D ambiguous. Germline V gives CDR1 MNHEY, CDR2 SVGAGI. V lost 6 bases and J lost 0, with 8 bases in between. The CDR3 totals 14 residues. The CDR3 region has the DNA TGTGCCAGCAGCTGGCACGCGAACACCGGGGAGCTGTTTTTT. The encoded protein is CASSWHANTGELFF.

The genes are TRBV7-9 and TRBJ1-4; 7 bases line up with TRBD1. Germline CDR1 reads SEHNR; CDR2 reads FQNEAQ (reference sequence). Trimming at V came to 5 bases and at J to 3 bases, leaving 12 bases not matched to a gene. The CDR3 totals 17 residues. This CDR3 is CASSLKFPGQPNEKLFF. The CDR3 region has the DNA TGTGCCAGCAGCCTAAAGTTTCCGGGACAGCCTAATGAAAAACTGTTTTTT.

The chain employs TRBV6-5 and TRBJ2-1; 8 bases map to TRBD1. V was clipped by 8 bases and J by 5 bases; unmatched bases: 5. CDR1 MNHEY and CDR2 SVGAGI come from the germline V gene. The CDR3 sequence is 13 residues long. DNA for the CDR3: TGTGCCAGCCGGGACAGGAAAAACAATGAGCAGTTCTTC. Its protein is CASRDRKNNEQFF.

The V gene is TRBV11-2, the J gene TRBJ1-1; TRBD1 might be the D (5 bases). Germline CDR1 SGHAT, CDR2 FQNNGV. V dropped 2 bases and J dropped 6 bases, with 13 bases sitting between them. There are 14 residues in the CDR3. DNA for the CDR3: TGTGCCAGCAGCTTACAGGGATCGGGCGCTGAAGCTTTCTTT. It yields the protein CASSLQGSGAEAFF. The full variable domain, rest sourced from reference TRBV11-2 and TRBJ1-1, is EAGVAQSPRYKIIEKRQSVAFWCNPISGHATLYWYQQILGQGPKLLIQFQNNGVVDDSQLPKDRFSAERLKGVDSTLKIQPAKLEDSAVYLCASSLQGSGAEAFFGQGTRLTVV.

This rearrangement joins TRBV7-9 to TRBJ1-1; D not resolved. In germline, CDR1 is SEHNR, CDR2 FQNEAQ (reference sequence). The germline V and J ends were trimmed by 2 bases and 5 bases, with 9 bases remaining between them. The CDR3 has 13 amino acids. CDR3 sequence: CASSLPPGTEAFF. The CDR3 DNA reads as TGTGCCAGCAGCTTACCCCCAGGAACTGAAGCTTTCTTT.

The chain employs TRBV7-6 and TRBJ2-3, with 10 bases aligning to TRBD1. The CDR3 length is 15 residues. CDR1 and CDR2 (germline): SGHVS, FNYEAQ. Unmatched junction bases numbered 8, after V lost 8 bases and J lost 3 bases. The CDR3 protein is CASGAGTGATDTQYF. The CDR3 bases are TGTGCCAGCGGGGCCGGGACAGGGGCAACAGATACGCAGTATTTT.

The V gene is TRBV5-1, the J gene TRBJ2-2, with TRBD2 as a possible D gene (5 bases). Germline loops: CDR1 SGHRS, CDR2 YFSETQ. The CDR3 loop spans 14 amino acids. Trimming left V 2 bases short and J 6 bases short, with 11 bases between. CDR3 loop: CASSFGESAGELFF. The CDR3 DNA sequence: TGCGCCAGCAGCTTTGGGGAGTCAGCCGGGGAGCTGTTTTTT.

CDR3 amino acids: CASSPTEKGTYEQYF. The CDR3, as DNA: TGTGCCAGCTCACCAACGGAAAAGGGGACCTACGAGCAGTACTTC. The chain combines TRBV18 with TRBJ2-7, with a possible D match to TRBD1 (5 bases). Germline CDR1 KGHSH, CDR2 LQKENI. CDR3 size: 15 residues. Trimming took 2 bases from V and 2 from J, leaving 13 bases between them.

The J gene is TRBJ1-1, the V gene TRBV14; D is possibly TRBD1 (6 bases). CDR1 SGHDN and CDR2 FVKESK come from the germline V gene. The length of the CDR3 is 16 residues. V lost 1 base, J lost 7 bases, and 19 bases lay in between. CDR3 loop: CASSQGAGARMDEAFF. The CDR3 bases are TGTGCCAGCAGCCAAGGAGCGGGGGCAAGAATGGATGAAGCTTTCTTT.

Details on this clone: Within the sample, other DNA sequences also encode this same CDR3. The chain joins TRBV6-1 to TRBJ2-1; 9 bases are a match to TRBD2. The trim removed 3 bases at V and 4 bases at J, leaving 1 base unmatched. This CDR3 contains 14 residues. Germline V gene sequence: CDR1 MNHNS, CDR2 SASEGT. The CDR3 nucleotides are TGTGCCAGCAGTGAGCGGGGGGGTTACAATGAGCAGTTCTTC. Residues: CASSERGGYNEQFF.

V is TRBV6-1 and J is TRBJ2-6; D is perhaps TRBD1 (5 bases). Per germline, CDR1 MNHNS and CDR2 SASEGT. The V and J ends lost 8 bases and 1 base respectively, with 9 bases between them. CDR3 length: 14 residues. The CDR3 DNA follows: TGTGCCAGCGGCAGGGTGTCTGGGGCCAACGTCCTGACTTTC. This encodes CASGRVSGANVLTF.

This chain joins TRBV9 and TRBJ2-7, with TRBD2 identical over 10 bases. The length of the CDR3 is 15 residues. Trimming at V came to 0 bases and at J to 3 bases, leaving 3 bases not matched to a gene. Germline values: CDR1 SGDLS, CDR2 YYNGEE. The CDR3 is CASSVGAGGGYEQYF. The CDR3, as DNA: TGTGCCAGCAGCGTAGGAGCGGGAGGGGGCTACGAGCAGTACTTC.

CDR3 in DNA: TGTGCCAGCAGCTTAGAGACCCAGGGGGATCAGCCCCAGCATTTT. As protein: CASSLETQGDQPQHF. The chain recombines TRBV7-9 with TRBJ1-5; TRBD1 matches 7 bases. The CDR3 sequence is 15 residues long. Germline V gives CDR1 SEHNR, CDR2 FQNEAQ (reference sequence). J was trimmed by 5 bases and V by 1 base; bases with no gene match: 5.

The genes are TRBV6-6 and TRBJ1-4, with a possible D match to TRBD1 (5 bases). Per germline, CDR1 MNHNY and CDR2 SVGAGI (reference sequence). V gave up 6 bases and J gave up 8 bases, with 16 bases separating them. The CDR3 is 14 residues long. The CDR3 DNA reads TGTGCCAGCAGGGCAGGGTGGGTGAAGGAAAAACTGTTTTTT. This codes for CASRAGWVKEKLFF.

This chain links TRBV5-5 with TRBJ1-2, with D tentatively TRBD1 (6 bases). CDR3 length: 13 residues. V gave up 10 bases and J gave up 3 bases, with 16 bases separating them. In germline, CDR1 is SGHKS, CDR2 YYEKEE (reference sequence). In nucleotides, the CDR3 is TGTGCCTCCCACCGGGACACATACTATGGCTACACCTTC. It codes for CASHRDTYYGYTF.

The J gene is TRBJ1-2, the V gene TRBV19, with 11 bases matching TRBD1. The CDR3 runs 18 residues. With V trimmed by 3 bases and J by 8 bases, 17 bases remained unmatched. Germline CDR1 reads LNHDA; CDR2 reads SQIVND (reference sequence). Here the CDR3 DNA reads TGTGCCAGTAGTATCAGACGACGGGACAGGGGGACCGTCGGGGGCTACACCTTC. This sequence encodes CASSIRRRDRGTVGGYTF.

The chain employs TRBV28 and TRBJ2-7, with 10 bases aligning to TRBD1. The ends lost 4 bases at V and 2 bases at J; junction bases unmatched: 8. The CDR3 has 16 residues. Germline V gene sequence: CDR1 MDHEN, CDR2 SYDVKM. The CDR3 bases are TGTGCCAGCAGTTACCAAGTGGGGACAGGGGCCTACGAGCAGTACTTC. Translated: CASSYQVGTGAYEQYF.

The chain carries TRBV29-1 and TRBJ2-7, with a tentative D call TRBD2 (7 bases). The V and J ends lost 7 bases and 5 bases respectively, with 24 bases between them. The CDR3 length is 15 residues. The germline V gene has CDR1 SQVTM and CDR2 ANQGSEA. CDR3 sequence: CSAQKKTGGLNEQYF. The CDR3 nucleotides are TGCAGCGCCCAAAAGAAGACGGGGGGCTTAAACGAGCAGTACTTC.